This TCR beta chain originates from a study of CD8+ T cells in alopecia areata. Study context: Treated patients were given oral tofacitinib, which was dosed at 5 to 10 mg twice daily. Study-wide findings and caveats: Scalp sequencing also captures normal skin's resident alphabeta T cells.

Investigators isolated RNA and reverse transcribed it into cDNA to act as the sequencing template. The assay was immunoSEQ multiplex PCR, and TCRdb's table has in-frame clones only and misses some. The repertoire has approximately 170,000 clones, roughly three fifths of them found once; the top ten carry about 0.65%. Described treatment: oral pan-JAK inhibitor, 5-10 mg twice daily. The sorting of PBMCs gave CD4+ and CD8+ T cells. As concerns this clone: Its antigen is currently unknown.

The V gene's germline CDR1 is GTSNPN and CDR2 SVGIG (reference sequence). The CDR3 consists of 13 residues. V was clipped by 2 bases and J by 3 bases, with 10 bases between them. The gene calls are TRBV30 and TRBJ1-1, with D unresolved. This sequence was found in a human donor with alopecia areata. The sample consisted of CD4+ T cells sorted from blood, taken at week 4, from a patient treated with tofacitinib. CDR3 protein: CAWSWRDDTEAFF. As DNA, the CDR3 is TGTGCCTGGAGTTGGAGGGATGACACTGAAGCTTTCTTT.